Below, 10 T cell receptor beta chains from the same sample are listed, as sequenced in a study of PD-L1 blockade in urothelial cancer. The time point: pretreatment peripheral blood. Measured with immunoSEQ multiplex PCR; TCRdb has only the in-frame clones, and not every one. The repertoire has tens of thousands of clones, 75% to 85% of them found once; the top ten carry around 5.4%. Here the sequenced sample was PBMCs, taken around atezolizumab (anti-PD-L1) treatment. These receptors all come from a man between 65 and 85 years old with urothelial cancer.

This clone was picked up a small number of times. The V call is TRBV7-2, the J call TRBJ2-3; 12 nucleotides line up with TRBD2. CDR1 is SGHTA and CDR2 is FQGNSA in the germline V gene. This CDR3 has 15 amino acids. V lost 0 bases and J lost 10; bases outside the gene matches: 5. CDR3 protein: CASSLALAGGRPQYF. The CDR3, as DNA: TGTGCCAGCAGCTTAGCACTAGCGGGAGGTCGTCCGCAGTATTTT.

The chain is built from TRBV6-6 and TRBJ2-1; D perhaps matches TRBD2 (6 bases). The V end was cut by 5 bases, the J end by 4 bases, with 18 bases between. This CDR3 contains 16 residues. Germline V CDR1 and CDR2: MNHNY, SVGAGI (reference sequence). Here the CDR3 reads CASSPPGTSPYNEQFF. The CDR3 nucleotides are TGTGCCAGCAGTCCTCCCGGGACTTCCCCTTACAATGAGCAGTTCTTC.

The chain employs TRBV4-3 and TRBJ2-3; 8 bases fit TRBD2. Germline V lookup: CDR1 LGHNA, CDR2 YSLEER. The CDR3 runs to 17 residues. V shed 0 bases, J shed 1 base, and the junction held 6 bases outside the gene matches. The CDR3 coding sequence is TGCGCCAGCAGCCAAGACTTTAGCGGGACGCGCACAGATACGCAGTATTTT. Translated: CASSQDFSGTRTDTQYF.

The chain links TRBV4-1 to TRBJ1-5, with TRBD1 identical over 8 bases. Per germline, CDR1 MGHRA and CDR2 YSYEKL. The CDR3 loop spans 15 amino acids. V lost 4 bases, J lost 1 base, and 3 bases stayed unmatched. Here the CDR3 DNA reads TGCGCCAGCAGCCTCGACAGGGGCAGCAATCAGCCCCAGCATTTT. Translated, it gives CASSLDRGSNQPQHF.

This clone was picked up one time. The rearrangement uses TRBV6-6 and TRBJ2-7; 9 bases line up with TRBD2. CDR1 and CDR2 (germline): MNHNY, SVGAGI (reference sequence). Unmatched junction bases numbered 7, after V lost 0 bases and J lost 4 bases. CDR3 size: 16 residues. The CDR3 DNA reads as TGTGCCAGCAGTTACTCGAGGGCGGGAGGGCCTTACGAGCAGTACTTC. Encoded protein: CASSYSRAGGPYEQYF.

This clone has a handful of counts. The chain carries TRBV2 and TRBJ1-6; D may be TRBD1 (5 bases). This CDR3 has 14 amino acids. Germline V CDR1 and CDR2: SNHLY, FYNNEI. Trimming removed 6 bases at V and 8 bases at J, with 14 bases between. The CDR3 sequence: CASSLTGGDSPLHF. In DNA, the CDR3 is TGTGCCAGCAGCCTCACGGGGGGTGATTCACCCCTCCACTTT. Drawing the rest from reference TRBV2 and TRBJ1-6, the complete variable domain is EPEVTQTPSHQVTQMGQEVILRCVPISNHLYFYWYRQILGQKVEFLVSFYNNEISEKSEIFDDQFSVERPDGSNFTLKIRSTKLEDSAMYFCASSLTGGDSPLHFGNGTRLTVT.

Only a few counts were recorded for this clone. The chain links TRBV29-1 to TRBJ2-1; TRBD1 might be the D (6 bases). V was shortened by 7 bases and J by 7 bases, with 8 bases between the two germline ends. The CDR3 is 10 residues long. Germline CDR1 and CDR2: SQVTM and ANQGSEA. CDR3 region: CSGRGNEQFF. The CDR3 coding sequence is TGCAGCGGCAGGGGAAATGAGCAGTTCTTC.

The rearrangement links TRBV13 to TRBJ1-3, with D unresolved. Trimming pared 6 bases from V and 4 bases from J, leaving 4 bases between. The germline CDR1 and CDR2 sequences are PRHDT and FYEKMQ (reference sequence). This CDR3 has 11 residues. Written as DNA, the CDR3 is TGTGCCAGCAGTATGGGAAACACCATATATTTT. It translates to CASSMGNTIYF.

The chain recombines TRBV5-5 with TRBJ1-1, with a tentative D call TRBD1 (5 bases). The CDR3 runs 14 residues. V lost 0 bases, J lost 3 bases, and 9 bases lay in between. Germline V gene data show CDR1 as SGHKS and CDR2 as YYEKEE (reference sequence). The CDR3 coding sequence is TGTGCCAGCAGCTTGGTGGCAGGGTACACTGAAGCTTTCTTT. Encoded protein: CASSLVAGYTEAFF.

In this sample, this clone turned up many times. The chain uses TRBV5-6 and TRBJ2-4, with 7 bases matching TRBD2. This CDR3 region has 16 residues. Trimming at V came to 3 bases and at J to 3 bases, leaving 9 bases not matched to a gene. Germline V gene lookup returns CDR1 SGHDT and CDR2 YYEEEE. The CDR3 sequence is CASSSRLAVNKNIQYF. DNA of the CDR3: TGTGCCAGCAGCTCACGACTAGCAGTTAACAAAAACATTCAGTACTTC.